This T cell receptor (beta chain) was recovered during a study of blood T cell repertoires in COVID-19. As for the study in general: Specimens from acute and convalescent COVID-19 originated in the United States, Italy and Spain. T cells, B-cell-depleted T cells, or PBMCs supplied cDNA or gDNA.

In the original analysis: The authors estimated nucleated cell counts from reference gene primer amplification. Libraries were prepared by immunoSEQ multiplex PCR; TCRdb keeps only in-frame clonotypes and omits some of them. The DNA was the basis for D and trimming; V, J and clone size are from that table. The table has about 430,000 clones, roughly 89% seen once. Seattle's enrolled individuals joined amid active infection and were then monitored longitudinally. Material for sequencing was peripheral blood. The sequence derives from a man aged 18 to 29 with COVID-19, enrolled during active disease.

This CDR3 reads CASSHGGGDTEAFF. The CDR3 nucleotides read TGCGCCAGCAGCCACGGAGGGGGGGACACTGAAGCTTTCTTT. The rearrangement uses TRBV5-1 and TRBJ1-1, with D possibly matching TRBD1 (6 bases). The CDR3 has 14 residues. Trimming removed 4 bases at V and 3 bases at J, with 13 bases between. Germline assignment: CDR1 SGHRS and CDR2 YFSETQ.